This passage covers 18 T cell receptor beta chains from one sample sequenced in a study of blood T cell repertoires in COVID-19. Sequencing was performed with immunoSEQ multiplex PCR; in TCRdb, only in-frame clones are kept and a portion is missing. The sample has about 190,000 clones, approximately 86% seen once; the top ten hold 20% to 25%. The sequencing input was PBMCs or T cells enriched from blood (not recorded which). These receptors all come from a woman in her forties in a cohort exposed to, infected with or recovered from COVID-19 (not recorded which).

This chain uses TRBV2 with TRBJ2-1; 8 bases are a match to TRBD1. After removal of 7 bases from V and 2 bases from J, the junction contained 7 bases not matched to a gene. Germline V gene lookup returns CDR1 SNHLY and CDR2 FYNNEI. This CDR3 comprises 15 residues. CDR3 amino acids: CASTKGQGAYNEQFF. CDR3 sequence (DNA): TGTGCCAGCACCAAAGGACAGGGTGCCTACAATGAGCAGTTCTTC.

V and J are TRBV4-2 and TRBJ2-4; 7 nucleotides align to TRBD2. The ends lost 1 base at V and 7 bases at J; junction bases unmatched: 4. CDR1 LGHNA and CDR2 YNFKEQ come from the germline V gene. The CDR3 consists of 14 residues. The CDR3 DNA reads TGTGCCAGCAGCCAAGGGGGGGGAGGGAACATTCAGTACTTC. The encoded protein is CASSQGGGGNIQYF.

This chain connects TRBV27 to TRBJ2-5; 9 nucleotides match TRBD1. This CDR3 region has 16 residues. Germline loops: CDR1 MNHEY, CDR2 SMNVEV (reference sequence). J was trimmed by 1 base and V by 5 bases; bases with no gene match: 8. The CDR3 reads CASSPWDRDPQETQYF. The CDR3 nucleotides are TGTGCCAGCAGTCCCTGGGACAGGGATCCCCAAGAGACCCAGTACTTC.

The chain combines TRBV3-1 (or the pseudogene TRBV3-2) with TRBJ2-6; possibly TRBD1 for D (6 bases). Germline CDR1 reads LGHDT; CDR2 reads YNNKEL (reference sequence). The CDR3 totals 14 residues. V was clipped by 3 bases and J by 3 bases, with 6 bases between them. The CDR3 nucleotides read TGTGCCAGCAGCCAGACAGGTGGGGCCAACGTCCTGACTTTC. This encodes CASSQTGGANVLTF.

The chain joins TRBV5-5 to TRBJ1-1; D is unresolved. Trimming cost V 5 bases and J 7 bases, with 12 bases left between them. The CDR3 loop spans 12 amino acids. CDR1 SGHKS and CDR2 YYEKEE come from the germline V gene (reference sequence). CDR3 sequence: CASSQTAVEAFF. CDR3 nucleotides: TGTGCCAGCAGTCAAACAGCGGTTGAAGCTTTCTTT.

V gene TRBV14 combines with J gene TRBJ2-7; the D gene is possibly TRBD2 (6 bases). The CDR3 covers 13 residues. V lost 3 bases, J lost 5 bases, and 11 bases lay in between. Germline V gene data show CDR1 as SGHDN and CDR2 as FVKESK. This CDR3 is CASSHGLPHEQYF. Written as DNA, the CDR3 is TGTGCCAGCAGCCACGGACTACCGCACGAGCAGTACTTC.

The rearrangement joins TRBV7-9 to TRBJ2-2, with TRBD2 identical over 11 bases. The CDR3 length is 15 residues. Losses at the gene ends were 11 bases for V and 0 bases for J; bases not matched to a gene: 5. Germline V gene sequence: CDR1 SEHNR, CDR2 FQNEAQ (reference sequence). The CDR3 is CAAGTSGANTGELFF. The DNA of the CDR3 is TGTGCCGCCGGGACTAGCGGAGCGAACACCGGGGAGCTGTTTTTT.

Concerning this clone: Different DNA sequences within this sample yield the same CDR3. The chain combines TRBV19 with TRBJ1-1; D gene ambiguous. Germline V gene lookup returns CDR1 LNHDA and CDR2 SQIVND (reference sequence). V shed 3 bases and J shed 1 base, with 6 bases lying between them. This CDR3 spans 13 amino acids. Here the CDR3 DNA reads TGTGCCAGTAGTATTGGGAGGAACACTGAAGCTTTCTTT. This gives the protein CASSIGRNTEAFF.

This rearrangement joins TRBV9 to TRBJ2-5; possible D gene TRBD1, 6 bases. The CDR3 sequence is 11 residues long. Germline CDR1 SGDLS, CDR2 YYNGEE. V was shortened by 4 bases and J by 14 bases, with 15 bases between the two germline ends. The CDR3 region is CASSSGQKFYF. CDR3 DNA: TGTGCCAGCAGCTCAGGACAGAAGTTTTACTTC.

The CDR3 DNA reads TGTGCCAGCAGCTTACTGATGGGACAGTTGAACACTGAAGCTTTCTTT. It translates to CASSLLMGQLNTEAFF. The chain joins TRBV7-8 to TRBJ1-1, with 7 positions matching TRBD1. Germline CDR1 is SGHVS and CDR2 is FQNEAQ. The V gene end was trimmed by 2 bases and the J gene end by 0 bases; junction bases not matched to a gene: 6. This CDR3 has 16 residues.

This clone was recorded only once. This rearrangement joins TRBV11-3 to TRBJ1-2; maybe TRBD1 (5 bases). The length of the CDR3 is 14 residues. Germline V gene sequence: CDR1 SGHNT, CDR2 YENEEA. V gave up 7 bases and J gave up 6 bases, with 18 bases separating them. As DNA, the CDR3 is TGTGCCAGCACCTCCGGAGGGGCGGTCGATGGCTACACCTTC. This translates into CASTSGGAVDGYTF.

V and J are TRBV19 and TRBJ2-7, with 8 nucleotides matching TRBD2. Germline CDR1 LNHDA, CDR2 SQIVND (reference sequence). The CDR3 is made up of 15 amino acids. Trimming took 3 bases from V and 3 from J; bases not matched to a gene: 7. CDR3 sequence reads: CASSIVGLAGYEQYF. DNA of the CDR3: TGTGCCAGTAGTATCGTTGGGCTAGCGGGCTACGAGCAGTACTTC.

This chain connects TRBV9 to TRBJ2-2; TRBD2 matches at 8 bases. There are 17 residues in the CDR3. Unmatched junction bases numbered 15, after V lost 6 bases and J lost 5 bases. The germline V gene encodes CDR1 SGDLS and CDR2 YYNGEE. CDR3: CASTREALAVGTGELFF. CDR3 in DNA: TGTGCCAGCACCCGAGAGGCACTAGCGGTGGGGACCGGGGAGCTGTTTTTT.

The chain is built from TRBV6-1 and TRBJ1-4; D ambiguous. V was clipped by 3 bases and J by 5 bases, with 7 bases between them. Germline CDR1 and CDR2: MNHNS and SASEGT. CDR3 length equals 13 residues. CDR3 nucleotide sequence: TGTGCCAGCAGTGACAGTACGAATGAAAAACTGTTTTTT. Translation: CASSDSTNEKLFF.

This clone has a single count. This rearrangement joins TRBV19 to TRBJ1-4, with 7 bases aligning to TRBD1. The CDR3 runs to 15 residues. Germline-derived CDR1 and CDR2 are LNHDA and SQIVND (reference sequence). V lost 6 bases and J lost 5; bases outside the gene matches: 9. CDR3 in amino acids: CASRIHRGQNEKLFF. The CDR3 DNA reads TGTGCCAGTAGGATTCATCGGGGACAGAATGAAAAACTGTTTTTT.

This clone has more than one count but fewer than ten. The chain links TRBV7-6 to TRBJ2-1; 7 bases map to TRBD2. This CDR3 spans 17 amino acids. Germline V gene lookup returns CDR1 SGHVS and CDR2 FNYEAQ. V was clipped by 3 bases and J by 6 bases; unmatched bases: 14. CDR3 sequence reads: CASSFLQRGSQSNEQFF. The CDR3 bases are TGTGCCAGCAGCTTCCTACAGCGGGGCTCCCAGTCCAATGAGCAGTTCTTC.

The CDR3: CASSLGGAKEAFF. The DNA for the CDR3 is TGTGCCAGCAGCCTCGGGGGGGCTAAGGAAGCTTTCTTT. The rearrangement uses TRBV9 and TRBJ1-1; D may be TRBD1 (6 bases). The germline V gene has CDR1 SGDLS and CDR2 YYNGEE. Trimming cost V 4 bases and J 8 bases, with 15 bases left between them. CDR3 size: 13 residues.

The CDR3 spells CASTRVGFMRGGYTF. The CDR3 nucleotides read TGTGCCAGCACCCGAGTAGGGTTCATGCGGGGCGGCTACACCTTC. The chain couples TRBV28 to TRBJ1-2, with TRBD1 as a possible D gene (5 bases). Per the germline V gene, CDR1 is MDHEN and CDR2 is SYDVKM. Trimming cost V 7 bases and J 8 bases, with 23 bases left between them. The CDR3 length is 15 residues.